This TCR beta chain was retrieved from a study of regulatory T cells in long-lasting Graves disease. Study findings and constraints: When disease was persistent, TRBV28, TRBJ1-2 and TRBJ2-5 were the favored segments. Persistent Graves' patients showed less TCR diversity than newly diagnosed ones. Study of thyroid tissue was not done, with only peripheral blood studied.

Time point of the sample: newly diagnosed GD, antithyroid drugs for less than 3 months. Making the TCR library involved RNA that had been extracted from PBMCs. The CDR3 has 16 amino acids. Trimming removed 4 bases from V and 4 bases from J; junction bases left unmatched: 7. Germline CDR1 reads SGHRS; CDR2 reads YFSETQ. CDR3-region Arm-PCR and iRepertoire HTBI primers produced the TCR beta libraries. Each CDR3 protein is one row after TCRdb ran MiXCR on the multiplex PCR reads. The sample consists of 530,000 or so distinct CDR3 sequences, about 16% of them appearing once. About this clonotype itself: The antigen remains unidentified.

This sample was also put to use in a study of T cells in Graves' hyperthyroidism and ophthalmopathy. This second study notes: Those with hyperthyroidism were 18 to 65 years old, newly diagnosed, and ill for under 2 months.

Sequencing used peripheral blood mononuclear cells (PBMCs), obtained at new diagnosis, from a patient treated with antithyroid drugs. This clonotype originated in a man between 18 and 35 years old with Graves disease. The rearrangement uses TRBV5-1 and TRBJ2-7; TRBD2 aligns across 14 bases. The CDR3 sequence is CASSPGLAGVGYEQYF. Written as DNA, the CDR3 is TGCGCCAGCAGCCCGGGACTAGCGGGAGTTGGGTACGAGCAGTACTTC.